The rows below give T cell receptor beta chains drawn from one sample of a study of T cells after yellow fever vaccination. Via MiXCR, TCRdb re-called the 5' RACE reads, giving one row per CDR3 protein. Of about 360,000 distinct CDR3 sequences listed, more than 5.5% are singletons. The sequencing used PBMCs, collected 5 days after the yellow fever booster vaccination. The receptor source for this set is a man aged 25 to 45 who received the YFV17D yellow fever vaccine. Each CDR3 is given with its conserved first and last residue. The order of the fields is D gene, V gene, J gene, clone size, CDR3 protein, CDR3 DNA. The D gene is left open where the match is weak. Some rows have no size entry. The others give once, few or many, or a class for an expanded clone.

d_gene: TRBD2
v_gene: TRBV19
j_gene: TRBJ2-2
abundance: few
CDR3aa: CASIFSGGSNTGELFF
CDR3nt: TGTGCCAGTATATTCTCGGGAGGATCGAACACCGGGGAGCTGTTTTTT

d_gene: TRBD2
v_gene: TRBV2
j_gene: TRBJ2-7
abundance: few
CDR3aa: CASGDSGKGEQYF
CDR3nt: TGTGCCAGCGGGGATAGCGGGAAAGGCGAGCAGTACTTC

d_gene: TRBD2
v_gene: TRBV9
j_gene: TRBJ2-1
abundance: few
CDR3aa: CASSVAASGTNFYNEQFF
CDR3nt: TGTGCCAGCAGCGTAGCGGCTAGCGGGACCAATTTCTACAATGAGCAGTTCTTC

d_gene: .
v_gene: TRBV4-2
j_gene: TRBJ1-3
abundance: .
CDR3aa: CASSQPGGQGNTIYF
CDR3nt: TGTGCCAGCAGCCAGCCCGGAGGACAGGGAAACACCATATATTTT

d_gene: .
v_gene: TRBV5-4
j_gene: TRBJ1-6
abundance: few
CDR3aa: CASSTHSDSPLHF
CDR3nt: TGTGCCAGCAGCACCCACAGTGATTCACCCCTCCACTTT

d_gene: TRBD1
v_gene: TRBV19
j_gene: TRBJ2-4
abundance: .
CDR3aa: CASRRTGVNLAKNIQYF
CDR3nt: TGTGCCAGTAGACGGACAGGGGTTAATCTAGCCAAAAACATTCAGTACTTC

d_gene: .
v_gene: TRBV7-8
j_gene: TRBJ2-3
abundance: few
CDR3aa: CASSLDSPLGAYTQYF
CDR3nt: TGTGCCAGCAGCTTAGATTCCCCTTTGGGGGCTTATACGCAGTATTTT

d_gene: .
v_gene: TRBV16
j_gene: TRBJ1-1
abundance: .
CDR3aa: CASSQQGTMNTEAFF
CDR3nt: TGTGCCAGCAGCCAGCAGGGGACGATGAACACTGAAGCTTTCTTT

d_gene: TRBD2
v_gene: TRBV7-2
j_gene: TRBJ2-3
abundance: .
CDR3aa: CASSLVAGVQDTQYF
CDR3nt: TGTGCCAGCAGCTTAGTAGCGGGAGTGCAAGATACGCAGTATTTT

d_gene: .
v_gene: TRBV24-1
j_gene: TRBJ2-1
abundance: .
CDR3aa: CATSDPSGGSEQFF
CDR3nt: TGTGCCACCAGTGACCCATCGGGGGGCAGTGAGCAGTTCTTC

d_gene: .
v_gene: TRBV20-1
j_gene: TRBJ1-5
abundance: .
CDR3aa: CSARERGRGNQPQHF
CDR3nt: TGCAGTGCTAGGGAAAGGGGAAGAGGCAATCAGCCCCAGCATTTT

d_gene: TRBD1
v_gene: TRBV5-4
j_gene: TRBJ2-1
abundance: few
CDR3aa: CASSLVGTGEGNEQFF
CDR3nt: TGTGCCAGCAGCTTGGTTGGGACAGGGGAGGGAAATGAGCAGTTCTTC

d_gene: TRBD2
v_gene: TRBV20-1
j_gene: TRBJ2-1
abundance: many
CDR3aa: CSATSGTSGINEQFF
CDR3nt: TGCAGTGCTACCTCCGGGACTAGCGGGATCAATGAGCAGTTCTTC

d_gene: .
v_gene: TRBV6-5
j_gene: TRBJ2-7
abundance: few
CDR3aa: CASSYGDGSYEQYF
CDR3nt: TGTGCCAGCAGTTATGGGGACGGCTCCTACGAGCAGTACTTC

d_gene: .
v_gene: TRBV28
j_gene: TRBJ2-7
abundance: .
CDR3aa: CASLLGSGLNEQYF
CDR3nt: TGTGCCAGCCTTCTGGGGAGCGGGTTGAACGAGCAGTACTTC

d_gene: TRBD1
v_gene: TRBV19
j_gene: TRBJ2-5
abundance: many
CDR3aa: CASSQYRDRVPSRQETQYF
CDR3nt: TGTGCCAGTAGTCAATACCGGGACAGGGTTCCATCAAGACAAGAGACCCAGTACTTC

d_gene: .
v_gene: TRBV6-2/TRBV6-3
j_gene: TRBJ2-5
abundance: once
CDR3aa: CGSRKTDQETQYF
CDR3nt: TGTGGCAGCAGAAAGACGGACCAAGAGACCCAGTACTTC

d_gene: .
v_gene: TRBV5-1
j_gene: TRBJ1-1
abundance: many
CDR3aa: CASSPGGFSGTEAFF
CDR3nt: TGCGCCAGCAGCCCAGGAGGGTTTTCGGGGACTGAAGCTTTCTTT

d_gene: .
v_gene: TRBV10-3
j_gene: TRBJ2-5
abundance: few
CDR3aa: CAIKRQQYQETQYF
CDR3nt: TGTGCCATCAAGAGACAGCAGTACCAAGAGACCCAGTACTTC

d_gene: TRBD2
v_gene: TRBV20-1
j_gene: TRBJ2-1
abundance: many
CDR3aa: CSASYGRAANEQFF
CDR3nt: TGCAGTGCTAGCTACGGGAGGGCGGCCAATGAGCAGTTCTTC

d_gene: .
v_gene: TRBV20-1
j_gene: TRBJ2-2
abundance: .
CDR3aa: CSARFAPNTGELFF
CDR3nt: TGCAGTGCTAGATTCGCCCCGAACACCGGGGAGCTGTTTTTT

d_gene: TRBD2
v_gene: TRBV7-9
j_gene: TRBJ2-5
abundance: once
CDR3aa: CASSLGLAGPQGKTQYF
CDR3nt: TGTGCCAGCAGCTTAGGTCTAGCGGGACCTCAGGGCAAGACCCAGTACTTC